This TCR beta chain is from a study of blood T cell repertoires in COVID-19. Study-level background: Samples came from the United States, Italy and Spain, spanning acute and convalescent COVID-19. PBMCs, B-cell-depleted T cells, or T cells were the source of the cDNA or gDNA that made up the material.

Study processing details: It was from reference gene primer amplification that nucleated cell counts were estimated. Measured with immunoSEQ multiplex PCR; TCRdb has only the in-frame clones, and not every one. That table furnishes V, J and clone size, whereas the DNA furnished D and trimming. The sample has 350,000 to 450,000 clones, more than 80% seen once. The germline gives CDR1 KGHDR, CDR2 SFDVKD. J gave up 4 bases and V 6 bases, and 9 bases lay outside the gene matches. CDR3 length: 17 residues. The sequenced material came from peripheral blood. The sequence came from a man aged 40-49 years with acute or convalescent COVID-19. The rearrangement links TRBV24-1 to TRBJ2-2, with 11 bases matching TRBD2. CDR3 sequence: CATSSTSGGLGTGELFF. The DNA of the CDR3 is TGTGCCACCAGTAGTACTAGCGGGGGTCTTGGCACCGGGGAGCTGTTTTTT.